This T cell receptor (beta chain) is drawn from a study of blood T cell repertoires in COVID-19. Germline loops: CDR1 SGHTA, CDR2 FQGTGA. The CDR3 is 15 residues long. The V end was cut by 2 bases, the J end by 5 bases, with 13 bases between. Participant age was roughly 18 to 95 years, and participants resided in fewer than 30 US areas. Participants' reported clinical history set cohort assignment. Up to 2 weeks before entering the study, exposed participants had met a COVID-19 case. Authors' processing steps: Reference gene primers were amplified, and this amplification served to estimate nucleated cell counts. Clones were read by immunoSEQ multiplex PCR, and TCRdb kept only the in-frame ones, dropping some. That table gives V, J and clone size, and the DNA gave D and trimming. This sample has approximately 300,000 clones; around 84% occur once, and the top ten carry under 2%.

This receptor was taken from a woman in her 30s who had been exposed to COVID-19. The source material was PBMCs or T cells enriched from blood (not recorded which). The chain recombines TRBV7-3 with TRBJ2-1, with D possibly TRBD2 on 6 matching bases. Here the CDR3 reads CASSLSGLANNEQFF. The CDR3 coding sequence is TGTGCCAGCAGCTTATCGGGACTCGCAAACAATGAGCAGTTCTTC.